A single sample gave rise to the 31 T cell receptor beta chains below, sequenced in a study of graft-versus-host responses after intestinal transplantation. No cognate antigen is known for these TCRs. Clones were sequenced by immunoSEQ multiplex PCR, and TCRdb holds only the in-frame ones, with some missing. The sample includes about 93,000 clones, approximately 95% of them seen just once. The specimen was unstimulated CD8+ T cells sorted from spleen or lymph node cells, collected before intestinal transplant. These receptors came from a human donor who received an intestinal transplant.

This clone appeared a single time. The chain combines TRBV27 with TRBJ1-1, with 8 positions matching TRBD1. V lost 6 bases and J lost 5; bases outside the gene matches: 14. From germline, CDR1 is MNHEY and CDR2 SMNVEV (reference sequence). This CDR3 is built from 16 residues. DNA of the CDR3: TGTGCCAGCAGCATAGGGACTCCGGACAGGGTTACTGAAGCTTTCTTT. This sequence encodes CASSIGTPDRVTEAFF.

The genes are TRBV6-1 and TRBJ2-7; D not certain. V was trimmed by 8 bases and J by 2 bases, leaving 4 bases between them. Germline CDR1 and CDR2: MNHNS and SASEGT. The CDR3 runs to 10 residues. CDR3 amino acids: CASGAYEQYF. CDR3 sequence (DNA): TGTGCCAGCGGAGCCTACGAGCAGTACTTC.

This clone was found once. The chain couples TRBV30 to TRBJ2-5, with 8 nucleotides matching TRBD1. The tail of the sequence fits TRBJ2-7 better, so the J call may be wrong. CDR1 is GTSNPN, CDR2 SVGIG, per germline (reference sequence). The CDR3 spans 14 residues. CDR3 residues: CAWSPGTGHYEQYF. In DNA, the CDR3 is TGTGCCTGGAGCCCCGGGACAGGCCACTACGAGCAGTACTTC.

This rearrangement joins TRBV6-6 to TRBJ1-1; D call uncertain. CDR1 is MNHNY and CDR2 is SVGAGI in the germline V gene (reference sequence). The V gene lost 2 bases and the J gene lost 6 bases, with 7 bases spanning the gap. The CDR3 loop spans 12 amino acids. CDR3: CASSYGRAEAFF. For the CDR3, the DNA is TGTGCCAGCAGTTACGGGCGTGCTGAAGCTTTCTTT.

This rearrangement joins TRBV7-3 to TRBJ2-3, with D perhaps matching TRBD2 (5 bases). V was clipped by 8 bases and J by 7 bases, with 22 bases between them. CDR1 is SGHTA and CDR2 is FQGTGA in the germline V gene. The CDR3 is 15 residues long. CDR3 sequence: CASALGVPASYTQYF. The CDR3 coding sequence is TGTGCCAGCGCCCTCGGGGTACCCGCCTCGTATACGCAGTATTTT.

The CDR3 loop reads CASSRTGGGEDTQYF. In DNA form, the CDR3 reads TGCGCCAGCAGCAGGACAGGGGGCGGGGAGGATACGCAGTATTTT. V and J are TRBV4-1 and TRBJ2-3; 11 nucleotides align to TRBD1. Germline assignment: CDR1 MGHRA and CDR2 YSYEKL. Unmatched junction bases numbered 7, after V lost 5 bases and J lost 6 bases. This CDR3 contains 15 residues.

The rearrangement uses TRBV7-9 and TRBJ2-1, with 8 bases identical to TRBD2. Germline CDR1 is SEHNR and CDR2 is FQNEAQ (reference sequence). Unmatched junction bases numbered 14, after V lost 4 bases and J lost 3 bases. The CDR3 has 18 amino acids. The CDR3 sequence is CASSSVAGTSFHYNEQFF. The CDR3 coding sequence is TGTGCCAGCAGCTCAGTGGCCGGGACTAGTTTCCACTACAATGAGCAGTTCTTC. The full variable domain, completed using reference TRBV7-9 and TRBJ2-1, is DTGVSQNPRHKITKRGQNVTFRCDPISEHNRLYWYRQTLGQGPEFLTYFQNEAQLEKSRLLSDRFSAERPKGSFSTLEIQRTEQGDSAMYLCASSSVAGTSFHYNEQFFGPGTRLTVL.

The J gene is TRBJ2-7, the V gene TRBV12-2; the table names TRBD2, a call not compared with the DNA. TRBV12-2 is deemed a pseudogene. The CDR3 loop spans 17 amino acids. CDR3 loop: CASRFPLGLAGVYEQYF. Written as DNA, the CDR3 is TGTGCAAGTCGCTTCCCCCTAGGACTAGCGGGAGTCTACGAGCAGTACTTC.

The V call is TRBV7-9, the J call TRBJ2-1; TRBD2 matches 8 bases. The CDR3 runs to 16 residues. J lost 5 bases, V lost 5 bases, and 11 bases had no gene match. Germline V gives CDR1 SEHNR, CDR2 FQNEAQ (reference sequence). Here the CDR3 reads CASSPGVAGYNNEQFF. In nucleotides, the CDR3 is TGTGCCAGCAGCCCCGGGGTAGCGGGGTACAACAATGAGCAGTTCTTC.

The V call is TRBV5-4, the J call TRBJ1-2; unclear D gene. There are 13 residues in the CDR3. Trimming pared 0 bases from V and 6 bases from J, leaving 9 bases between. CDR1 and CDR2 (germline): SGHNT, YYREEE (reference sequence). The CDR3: CASSLGDYHGYTF. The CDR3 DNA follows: TGTGCCAGCAGCTTGGGAGATTACCATGGCTACACCTTC.

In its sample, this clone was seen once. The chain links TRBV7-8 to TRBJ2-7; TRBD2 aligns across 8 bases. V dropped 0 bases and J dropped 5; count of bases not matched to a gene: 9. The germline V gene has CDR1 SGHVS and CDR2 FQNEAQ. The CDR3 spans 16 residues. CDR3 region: CASSLAYSGGLHEQYF. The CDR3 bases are TGTGCCAGCAGCTTAGCGTACTCGGGGGGGCTCCACGAGCAGTACTTC.

The CDR3 DNA sequence: TGTGCCACCAGCAGAGATAAAGGCAGGGATGAAAAACTGTTTTTT. Protein product: CATSRDKGRDEKLFF. This chain links TRBV15 with TRBJ1-4; D possibly corresponds to TRBD1 (5 bases). The CDR3 extends over 15 amino acids. Trimming left V 0 bases short and J 6 bases short, with 11 bases between. Germline CDR1 LNHNV, CDR2 YYDKDF (reference sequence).

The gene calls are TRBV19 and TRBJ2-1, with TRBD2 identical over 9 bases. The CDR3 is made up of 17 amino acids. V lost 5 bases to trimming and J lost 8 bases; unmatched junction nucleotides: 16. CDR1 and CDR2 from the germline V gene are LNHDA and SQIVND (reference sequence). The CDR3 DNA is TGTGCCAGTAGTCCACGGCTAGCGGGGTACTCAGGCGATGAGCAGTTCTTC. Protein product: CASSPRLAGYSGDEQFF.

CDR3 in amino acids: CASSQDRTTYTEAFF. The CDR3, as DNA: TGCGCCAGCAGCCAAGATAGGACAACCTACACTGAAGCTTTCTTT. This sequence joins TRBV4-1 and TRBJ1-1, with D possibly matching TRBD1 (5 bases). Germline V gene lookup returns CDR1 MGHRA and CDR2 YSYEKL. The CDR3 is 15 residues long. The germline V and J ends were trimmed by 0 bases and 3 bases, with 11 bases remaining between them.

The CDR3: CASGLIPSGANVLTF. CDR3 nucleotides: TGTGCTAGTGGCCTAATCCCTTCTGGGGCCAACGTCCTGACTTTC. V is TRBV12-5 and J is TRBJ2-6; no clear D. This CDR3 has 15 residues. Per germline, CDR1 LGHNT and CDR2 FRNRAP. Between the trimmed V and J ends, which lost 6 bases and 1 base, there was a span of 10 bases.

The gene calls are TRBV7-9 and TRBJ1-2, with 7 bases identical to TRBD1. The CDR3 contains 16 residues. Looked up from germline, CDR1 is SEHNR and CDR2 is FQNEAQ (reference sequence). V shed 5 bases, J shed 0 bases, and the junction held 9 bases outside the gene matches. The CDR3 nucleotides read TGTGCCAGCAGCGCGGGGCGGGACAGAGCTAACTATGGCTACACCTTC. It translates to CASSAGRDRANYGYTF. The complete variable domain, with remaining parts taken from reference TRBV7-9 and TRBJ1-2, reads DTGVSQNPRHKITKRGQNVTFRCDPISEHNRLYWYRQTLGQGPEFLTYFQNEAQLEKSRLLSDRFSAERPKGSFSTLEIQRTEQGDSAMYLCASSAGRDRANYGYTFGSGTRLTVV.

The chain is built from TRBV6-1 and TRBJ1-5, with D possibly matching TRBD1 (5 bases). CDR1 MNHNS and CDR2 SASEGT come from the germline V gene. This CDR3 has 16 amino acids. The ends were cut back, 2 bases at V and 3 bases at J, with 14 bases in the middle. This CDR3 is CASSEWAGDDNQPQHF. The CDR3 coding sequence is TGTGCCAGCAGTGAATGGGCGGGGGATGACAATCAGCCCCAGCATTTT.

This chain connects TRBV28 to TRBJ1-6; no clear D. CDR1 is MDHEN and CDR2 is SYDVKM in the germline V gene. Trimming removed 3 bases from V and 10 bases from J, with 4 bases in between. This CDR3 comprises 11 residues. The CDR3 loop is CASSFGSPLHF. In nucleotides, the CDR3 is TGTGCCAGCAGTTTCGGGTCACCCCTCCACTTT.

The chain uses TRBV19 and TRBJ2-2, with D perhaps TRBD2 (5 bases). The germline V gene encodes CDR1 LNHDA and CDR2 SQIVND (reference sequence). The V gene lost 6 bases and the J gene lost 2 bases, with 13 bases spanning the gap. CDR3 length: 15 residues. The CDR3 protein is CASRVAGGNTGELFF. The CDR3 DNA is TGTGCCAGTAGGGTTGCGGGCGGCAACACCGGGGAGCTGTTTTTT.

CDR3 coding DNA: TGTGCCAGCGGAGGACTAGCGGATAACACCGGGGAGCTGTTTTTT. Translated, it gives CASGGLADNTGELFF. This chain joins TRBV27 and TRBJ2-2; TRBD2 agrees at 10 bases. J lost 2 bases, V lost 8 bases, and 5 bases had no gene match. The CDR3 contains 15 residues. Germline V gene sequence: CDR1 MNHEY, CDR2 SMNVEV (reference sequence).

The CDR3: CASSLGGGSNQPQHF. CDR3 bases: TGTGCCAGCAGCTTAGGTGGGGGGAGCAATCAGCCCCAGCATTTT. The chain carries TRBV11-2 and TRBJ1-5; D is perhaps TRBD1 (5 bases). Germline V gene lookup returns CDR1 SGHAT and CDR2 FQNNGV. Trimming pared 1 base from V and 1 base from J, leaving 8 bases between. The CDR3 contains 15 residues.

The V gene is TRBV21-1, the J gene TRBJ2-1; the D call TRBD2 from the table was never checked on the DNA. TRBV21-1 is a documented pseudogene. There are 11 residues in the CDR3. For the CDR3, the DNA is TGTGCCAGCAGCAGAGACTTTGAGCAGTTCTTC. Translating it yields CASSRDFEQFF.

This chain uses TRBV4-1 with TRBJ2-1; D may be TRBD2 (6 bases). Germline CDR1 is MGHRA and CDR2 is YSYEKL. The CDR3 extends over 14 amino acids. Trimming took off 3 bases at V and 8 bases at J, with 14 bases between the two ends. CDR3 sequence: CASSHAGLSDEQFF. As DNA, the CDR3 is TGCGCCAGCAGCCACGCGGGACTTTCCGATGAGCAGTTCTTC.

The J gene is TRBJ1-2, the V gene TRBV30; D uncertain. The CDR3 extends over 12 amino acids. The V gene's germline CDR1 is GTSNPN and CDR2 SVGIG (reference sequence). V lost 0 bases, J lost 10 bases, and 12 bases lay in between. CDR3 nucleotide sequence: TGTGCCTGGAGTGTGGATCCCCGGGACTACACCTTC. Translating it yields CAWSVDPRDYTF. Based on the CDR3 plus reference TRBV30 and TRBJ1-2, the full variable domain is SQTIHQWPATLVQPVGSPLSLECTVEGTSNPNLYWYRQAAGRGLQLLFYSVGIGQISSEVPQNLSASRPQDRQFILSSKKLLLSDSGFYLCAWSVDPRDYTFGSGTRLTVV.

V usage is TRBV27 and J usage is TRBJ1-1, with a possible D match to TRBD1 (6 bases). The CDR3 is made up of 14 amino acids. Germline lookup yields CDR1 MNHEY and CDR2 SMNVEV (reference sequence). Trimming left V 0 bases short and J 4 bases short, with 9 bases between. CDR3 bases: TGTGCCAGCAGTTTATCCGGACAGACCACTGAAGCTTTCTTT. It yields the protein CASSLSGQTTEAFF.

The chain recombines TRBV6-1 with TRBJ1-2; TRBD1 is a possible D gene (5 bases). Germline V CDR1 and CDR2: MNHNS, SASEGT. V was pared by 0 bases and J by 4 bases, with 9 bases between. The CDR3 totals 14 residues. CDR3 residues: CASSEATESYGYTF. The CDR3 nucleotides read TGTGCCAGCAGTGAAGCGACAGAATCCTATGGCTACACCTTC.

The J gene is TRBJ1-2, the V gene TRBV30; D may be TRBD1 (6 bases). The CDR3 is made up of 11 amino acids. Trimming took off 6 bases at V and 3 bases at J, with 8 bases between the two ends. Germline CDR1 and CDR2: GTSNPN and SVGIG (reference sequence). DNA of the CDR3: TGTGCCTGTGGACAGTACTATGGCTACACCTTC. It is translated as CACGQYYGYTF.

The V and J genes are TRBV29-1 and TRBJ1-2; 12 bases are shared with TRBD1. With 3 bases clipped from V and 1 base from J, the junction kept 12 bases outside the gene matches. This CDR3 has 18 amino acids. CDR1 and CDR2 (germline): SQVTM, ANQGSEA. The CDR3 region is CSVDESGTGGEINYGYTF. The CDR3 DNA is TGCAGCGTTGATGAATCCGGGACAGGGGGCGAAATTAACTATGGCTACACCTTC.

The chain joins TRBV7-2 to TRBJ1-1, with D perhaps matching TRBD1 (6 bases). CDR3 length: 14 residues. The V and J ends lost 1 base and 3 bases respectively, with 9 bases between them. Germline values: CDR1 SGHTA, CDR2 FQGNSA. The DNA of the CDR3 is TGTGCCAGCAGCTTAGTAGGGGGAGACACTGAAGCTTTCTTT. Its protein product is CASSLVGGDTEAFF.

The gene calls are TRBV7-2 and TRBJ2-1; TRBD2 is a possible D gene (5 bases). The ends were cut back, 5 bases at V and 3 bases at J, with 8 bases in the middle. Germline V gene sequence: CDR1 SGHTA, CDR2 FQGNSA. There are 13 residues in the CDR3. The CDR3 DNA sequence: TGTGCCAGCAGCCAACTAGTCTACAATGAGCAGTTCTTC. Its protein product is CASSQLVYNEQFF.

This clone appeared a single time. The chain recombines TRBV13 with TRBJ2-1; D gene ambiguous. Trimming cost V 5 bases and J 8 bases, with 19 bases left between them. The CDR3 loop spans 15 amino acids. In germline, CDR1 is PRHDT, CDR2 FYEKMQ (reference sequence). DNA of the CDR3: TGTGCCAGCAGCATCCGACGGGTAATCGGGTATGAGCAGTTCTTC. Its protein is CASSIRRVIGYEQFF.